This T cell receptor (beta chain) was sequenced for a study of T cells after yellow fever vaccination. MiXCR was run by TCRdb on the 5' RACE reads, yielding one entry per CDR3 protein. The table records about 220,000 distinct CDR3 sequences, 3% to 3.5% of them present only once. General study results and limits: From the bulk population, abundant clonotypes could contaminate and appear within FACS-sorted repertoires. CD4 and CD8 compartments shared a small share of clonotypes.

Trimming cost V 5 bases and J 1 base, with 11 bases left between them. CDR1 and CDR2 from the germline V gene are SGHTA and FQGTGA. This CDR3 is built from 15 residues. This clonotype was observed many times. What it binds is not known. The chain uses TRBV7-3 and TRBJ2-2, with D perhaps assigned TRBD1 or TRBD2 (6 bases each). The TCR originated in a man younger than 35 who received the YFV17D yellow fever vaccine. This specimen consisted of CD4+ T cells sorted from PBMCs, obtained 10 days after the yellow fever booster vaccination. The CDR3 here is CASSQKGGNTGELFF. Here the CDR3 DNA reads TGTGCCAGCAGCCAGAAGGGGGGGAACACCGGGGAGCTGTTTTTT.